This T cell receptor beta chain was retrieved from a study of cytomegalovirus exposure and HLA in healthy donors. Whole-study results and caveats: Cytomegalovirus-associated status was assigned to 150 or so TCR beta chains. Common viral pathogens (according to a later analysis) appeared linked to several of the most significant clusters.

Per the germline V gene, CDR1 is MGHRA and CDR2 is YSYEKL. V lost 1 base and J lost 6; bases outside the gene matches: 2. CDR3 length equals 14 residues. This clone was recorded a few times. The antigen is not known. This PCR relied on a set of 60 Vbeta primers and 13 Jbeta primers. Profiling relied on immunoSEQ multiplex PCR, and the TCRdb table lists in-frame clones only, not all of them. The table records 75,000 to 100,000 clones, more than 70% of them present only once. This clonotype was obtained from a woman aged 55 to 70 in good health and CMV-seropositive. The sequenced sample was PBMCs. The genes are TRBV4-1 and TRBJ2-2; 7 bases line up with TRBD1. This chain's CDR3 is CASSQVQGAGELFF. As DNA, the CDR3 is TGCGCCAGCAGCCAAGTGCAGGGGGCCGGGGAGCTGTTTTTT.